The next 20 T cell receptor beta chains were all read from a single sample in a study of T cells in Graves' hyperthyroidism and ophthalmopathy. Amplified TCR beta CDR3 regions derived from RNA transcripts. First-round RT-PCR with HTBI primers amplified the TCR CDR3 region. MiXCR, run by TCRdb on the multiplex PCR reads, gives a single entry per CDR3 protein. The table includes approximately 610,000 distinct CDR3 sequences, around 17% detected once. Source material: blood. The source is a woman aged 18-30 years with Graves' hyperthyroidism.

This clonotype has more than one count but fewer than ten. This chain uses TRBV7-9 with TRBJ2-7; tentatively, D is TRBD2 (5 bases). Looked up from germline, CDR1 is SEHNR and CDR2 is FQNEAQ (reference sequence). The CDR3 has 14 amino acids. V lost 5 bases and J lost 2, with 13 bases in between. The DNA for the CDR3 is TGTGCCAGCAGCCAGGACGGGAAAGCCTACGAGCAGTACTTC. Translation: CASSQDGKAYEQYF.

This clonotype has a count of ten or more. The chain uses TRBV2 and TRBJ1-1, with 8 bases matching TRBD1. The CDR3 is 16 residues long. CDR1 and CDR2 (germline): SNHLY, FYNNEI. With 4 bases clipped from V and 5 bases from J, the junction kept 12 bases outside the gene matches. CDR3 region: CASSGTGKIALTEAFF. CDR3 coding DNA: TGTGCCAGCAGTGGGACAGGGAAGATTGCGTTAACTGAAGCTTTCTTT.

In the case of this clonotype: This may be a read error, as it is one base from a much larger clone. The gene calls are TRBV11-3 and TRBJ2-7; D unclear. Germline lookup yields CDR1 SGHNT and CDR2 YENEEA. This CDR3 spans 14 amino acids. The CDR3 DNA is TGTACCAGCAGCTTAGGAATGAGTTCCTACGAGCAGTACTTC. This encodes CTSSLGMSSYEQYF. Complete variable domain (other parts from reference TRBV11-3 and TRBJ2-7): EAGVVQSPRYKIIEKKQPVAFWCNPISGHNTLYWYLQNLGQGPELLIRYENEEAVDDSQLPKDRFSAERLKGVDSTLKIQPAELGDSAVYLCTSSLGMSSYEQYFGPGTRLTVT.

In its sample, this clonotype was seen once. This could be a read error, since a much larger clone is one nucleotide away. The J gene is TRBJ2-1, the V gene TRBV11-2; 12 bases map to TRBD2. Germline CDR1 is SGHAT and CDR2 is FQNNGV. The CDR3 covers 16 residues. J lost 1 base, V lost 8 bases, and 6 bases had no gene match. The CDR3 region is CASGLAGRRSYNEQFF. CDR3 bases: TGTGCCAGCGGACTAGCGGGGCGCCGATCCTACAATGAGCAGTTCTTC.

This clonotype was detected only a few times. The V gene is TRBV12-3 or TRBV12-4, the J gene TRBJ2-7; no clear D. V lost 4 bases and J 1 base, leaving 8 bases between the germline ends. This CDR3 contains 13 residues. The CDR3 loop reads CASSWSYSYEQYF. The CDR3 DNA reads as TGTGCCAGCAGTTGGAGTTATTCCTACGAGCAGTACTTC.

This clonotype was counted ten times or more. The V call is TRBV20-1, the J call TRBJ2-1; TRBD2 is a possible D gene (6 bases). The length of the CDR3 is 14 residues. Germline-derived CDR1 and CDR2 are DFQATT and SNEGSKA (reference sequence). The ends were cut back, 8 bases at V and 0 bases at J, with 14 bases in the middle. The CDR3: CSSRDFNSYNEQFF. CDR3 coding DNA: TGCAGTTCCCGGGACTTCAACTCCTACAATGAGCAGTTCTTC.

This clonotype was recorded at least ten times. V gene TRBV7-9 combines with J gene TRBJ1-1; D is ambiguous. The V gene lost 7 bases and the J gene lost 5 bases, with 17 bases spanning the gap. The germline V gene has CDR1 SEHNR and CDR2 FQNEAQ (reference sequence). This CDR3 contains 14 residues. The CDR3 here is CASNQAWGGTEAFF. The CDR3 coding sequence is TGTGCCAGCAACCAGGCGTGGGGAGGAACTGAAGCTTTCTTT.

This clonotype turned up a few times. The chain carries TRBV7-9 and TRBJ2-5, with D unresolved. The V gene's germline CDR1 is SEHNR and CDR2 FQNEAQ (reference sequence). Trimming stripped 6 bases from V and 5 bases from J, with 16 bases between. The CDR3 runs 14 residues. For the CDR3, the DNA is TGTGCCAGCAGTCGAGGCCCCCCGGAGGAGACCCAGTACTTC. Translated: CASSRGPPEETQYF.

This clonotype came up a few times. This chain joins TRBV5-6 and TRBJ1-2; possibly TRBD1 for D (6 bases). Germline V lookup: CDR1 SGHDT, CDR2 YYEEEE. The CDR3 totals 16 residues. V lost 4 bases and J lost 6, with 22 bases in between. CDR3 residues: CASSPSGTFIGNGYTF. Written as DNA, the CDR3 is TGTGCCAGCAGCCCCTCCGGGACATTCATCGGGAATGGCTACACCTTC.

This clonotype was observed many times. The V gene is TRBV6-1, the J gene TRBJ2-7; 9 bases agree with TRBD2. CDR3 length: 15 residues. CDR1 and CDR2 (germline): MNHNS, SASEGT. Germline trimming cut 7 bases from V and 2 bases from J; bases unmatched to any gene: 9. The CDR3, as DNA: TGTGCCAGCAAAATCCTCCCTAGCGGGACCTACGAGCAGTACTTC. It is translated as CASKILPSGTYEQYF.

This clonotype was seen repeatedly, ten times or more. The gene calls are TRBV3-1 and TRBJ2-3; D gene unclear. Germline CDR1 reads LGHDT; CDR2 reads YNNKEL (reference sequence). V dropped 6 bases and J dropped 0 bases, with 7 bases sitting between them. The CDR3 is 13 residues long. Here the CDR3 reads CASRLQSTDTQYF. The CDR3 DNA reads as TGTGCCAGCAGGCTCCAGAGCACAGATACGCAGTATTTT.

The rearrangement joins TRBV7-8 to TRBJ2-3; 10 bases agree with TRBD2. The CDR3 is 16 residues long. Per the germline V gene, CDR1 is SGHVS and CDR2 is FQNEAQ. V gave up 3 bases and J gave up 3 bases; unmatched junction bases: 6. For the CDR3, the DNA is TGTGCCAGCAGCTTCCGCCTAGCGGGGGTTACAGATACGCAGTATTTT. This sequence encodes CASSFRLAGVTDTQYF.

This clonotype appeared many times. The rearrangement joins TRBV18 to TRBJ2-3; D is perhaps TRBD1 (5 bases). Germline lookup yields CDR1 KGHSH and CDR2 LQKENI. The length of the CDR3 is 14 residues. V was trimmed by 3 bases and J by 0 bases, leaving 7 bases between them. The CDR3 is CASSPTDSTDTQYF. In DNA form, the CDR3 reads TGTGCCAGCTCACCGACAGATAGCACAGATACGCAGTATTTT.

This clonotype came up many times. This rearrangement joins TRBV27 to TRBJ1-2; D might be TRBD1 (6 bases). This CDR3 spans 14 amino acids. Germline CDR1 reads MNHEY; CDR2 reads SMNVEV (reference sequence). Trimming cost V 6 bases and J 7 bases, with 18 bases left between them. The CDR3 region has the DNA TGTGCCAGCAGACGAGTCACGGGGGCGACTGGCTACACCTTC. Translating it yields CASRRVTGATGYTF.

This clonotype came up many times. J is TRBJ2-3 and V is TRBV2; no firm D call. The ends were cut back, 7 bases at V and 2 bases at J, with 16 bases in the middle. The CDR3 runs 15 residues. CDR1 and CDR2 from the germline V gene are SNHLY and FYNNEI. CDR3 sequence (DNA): TGTGCCAGCAATCGTCCAGCGAGAGACACAGATACGCAGTATTTT. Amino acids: CASNRPARDTDTQYF. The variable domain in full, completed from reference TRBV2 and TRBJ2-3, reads EPEVTQTPSHQVTQMGQEVILRCVPISNHLYFYWYRQILGQKVEFLVSFYNNEISEKSEIFDDQFSVERPDGSNFTLKIRSTKLEDSAMYFCASNRPARDTDTQYFGPGTRLTVL.

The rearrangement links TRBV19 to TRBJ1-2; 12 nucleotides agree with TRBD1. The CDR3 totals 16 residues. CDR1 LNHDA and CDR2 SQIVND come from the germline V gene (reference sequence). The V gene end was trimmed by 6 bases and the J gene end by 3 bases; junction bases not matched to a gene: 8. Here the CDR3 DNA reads TGTGCCAGTAGCACAACCGGGACAGGGGGCGACTATGGCTACACCTTC. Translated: CASSTTGTGGDYGYTF.

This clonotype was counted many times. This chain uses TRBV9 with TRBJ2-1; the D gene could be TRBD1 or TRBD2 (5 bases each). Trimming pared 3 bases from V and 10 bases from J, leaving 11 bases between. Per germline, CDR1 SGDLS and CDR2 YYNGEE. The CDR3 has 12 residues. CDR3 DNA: TGTGCCAGCAGCGAACACCGGGACGAGCAGTTCTTC. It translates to CASSEHRDEQFF.

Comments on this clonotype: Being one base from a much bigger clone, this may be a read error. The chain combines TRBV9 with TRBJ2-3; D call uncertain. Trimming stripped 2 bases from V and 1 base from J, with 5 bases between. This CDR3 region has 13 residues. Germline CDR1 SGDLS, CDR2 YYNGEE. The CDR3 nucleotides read TGTGCCAGCAGCGTCCGGGGCACAGATACGCAGTATTTT. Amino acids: CASSVRGTDTQYF.

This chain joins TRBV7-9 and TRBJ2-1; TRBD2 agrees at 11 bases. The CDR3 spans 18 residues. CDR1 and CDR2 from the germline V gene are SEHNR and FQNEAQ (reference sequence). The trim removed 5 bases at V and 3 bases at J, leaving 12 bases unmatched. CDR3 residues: CASSPKWTSGPFYNEQFF. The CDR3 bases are TGTGCCAGCAGCCCTAAGTGGACTAGCGGGCCGTTCTACAATGAGCAGTTCTTC.

CDR3 in amino acids: CASSRSGTGVTEAFF. The CDR3 DNA reads TGCGCCAGCAGCAGATCCGGGACAGGGGTCACTGAAGCTTTCTTT. This chain links TRBV5-1 with TRBJ1-1; TRBD1 aligns across 10 bases. V lost 4 bases and J lost 4; bases outside the gene matches: 7. The CDR3 spans 15 residues. Germline V CDR1 and CDR2: SGHRS, YFSETQ. The full variable domain, in which reference TRBV5-1 and TRBJ1-1 provide the parts outside the CDR3, is KAGVTQTPRYLIKTRGQQVTLSCSPISGHRSVSWYQQTPGQGLQFLFEYFSETQRNKGNFPGRFSGRQFSNSRSEMNVSTLELGDSALYLCASSRSGTGVTEAFFGQGTRLTVV.